The rows below give T cell receptor beta chains drawn from one sample of a study of T cell repertoires and Cas9 in healthy adults. The data were produced by immunoSEQ multiplex PCR, yet TCRdb's version contains in-frame clones alone and is incomplete. The sample carries some 15,000 clones, 75% to 90% recorded once. Sample: Tregs (CD4+, CD25+, CD127-, CD137-, CD154-) from PBMCs; culture status not recorded. The receptors shown here come from a human donor in good health. Both conserved end residues are part of each CDR3. A D gene is named only where the DNA matches it firmly. Size is omitted from some rows. Given values are once, few, many or a class for expanded clones.

v_call: TRBV7-9; j_call: TRBJ2-1; clone_size: .; d_call: .; cdr3_length: 12; cdr3_aa: CASSLAAVRQFF; cdr3_nt: TGTGCCAGCAGCTTAGCCGCAGTACGGCAGTTCTTC
v_call: TRBV23-1; j_call: TRBJ1-4; clone_size: .; d_call: .; cdr3_length: 13; cdr3_aa: CASSQSSTEKLFF; cdr3_nt: TGCGCCAGCAGTCAATCTTCTACTGAAAAACTGTTTTTT
v_call: TRBV7-2; j_call: TRBJ2-3; clone_size: .; d_call: TRBD2; cdr3_length: 15; cdr3_aa: CASSLTGLARDTQYF; cdr3_nt: TGTGCCAGCAGCTTAACGGGACTAGCGCGAGATACGCAGTATTTT
v_call: TRBV7-3; j_call: TRBJ2-2; clone_size: .; d_call: .; cdr3_length: 17; cdr3_aa: CASSLKGRQGGTGELFF; cdr3_nt: TGTGCCAGCAGCTTAAAGGGGCGGCAGGGAGGAACCGGGGAGCTGTTTTTT
v_call: TRBV11-2; j_call: TRBJ1-2; clone_size: .; d_call: TRBD1; cdr3_length: 14; cdr3_aa: CASSPGTGPYGYTF; cdr3_nt: TGTGCCAGCAGCCCCGGGACAGGGCCCTATGGCTACACCTTC
v_call: TRBV9; j_call: TRBJ2-1; clone_size: few; d_call: .; cdr3_length: 16; cdr3_aa: CASSVGGDFSYNEQFF; cdr3_nt: TGTGCCAGCAGCGTAGGGGGGGACTTTTCCTACAATGAGCAGTTCTTC
v_call: TRBV19; j_call: TRBJ1-5; clone_size: once; d_call: .; cdr3_length: 12; cdr3_aa: CASSTSNQPQHF; cdr3_nt: TGTGCCAGTAGTACGTCCAATCAGCCCCAGCATTTT
v_call: TRBV28; j_call: TRBJ1-5; clone_size: .; d_call: TRBD1; cdr3_length: 17; cdr3_aa: CASSSYRGRGSDQPQHF; cdr3_nt: TGTGCCAGCAGTTCCTACAGGGGGCGAGGTTCCGATCAGCCCCAGCATTTT
v_call: TRBV27; j_call: TRBJ1-5; clone_size: .; d_call: .; cdr3_length: 15; cdr3_aa: CASSNLQGYRQPQHF; cdr3_nt: TGTGCCAGCAGCAACCTACAGGGATATCGGCAGCCCCAGCATTTT
v_call: TRBV6-1; j_call: TRBJ1-4; clone_size: .; d_call: TRBD1; cdr3_length: 14; cdr3_aa: CASDRGAVNEKLFF; cdr3_nt: TGTGCCAGCGACAGGGGTGCCGTTAATGAAAAACTGTTTTTT
v_call: TRBV9; j_call: TRBJ2-3; clone_size: once; d_call: TRBD2; cdr3_length: 15; cdr3_aa: CASSSQTSGGRTQYF; cdr3_nt: TGTGCCAGCAGCTCTCAGACTAGCGGGGGGCGTACGCAGTATTTT
v_call: TRBV19; j_call: TRBJ1-2; clone_size: few; d_call: .; cdr3_length: 11; cdr3_aa: CASSAGRRPTF; cdr3_nt: TGTGCCAGTAGTGCGGGCAGGCGGCCCACCTTC
v_call: TRBV9; j_call: TRBJ1-1; clone_size: .; d_call: .; cdr3_length: 16; cdr3_aa: CASSVGVGVGNTEAFF; cdr3_nt: TGTGCCAGCAGCGTAGGGGTAGGGGTTGGGAACACTGAAGCTTTCTTT
v_call: TRBV30; j_call: TRBJ1-1; clone_size: .; d_call: .; cdr3_length: 13; cdr3_aa: CAWRPGTPGEAFF; cdr3_nt: TGTGCCTGGAGGCCGGGAACCCCTGGTGAAGCTTTCTTT
v_call: TRBV7-2; j_call: TRBJ2-3; clone_size: .; d_call: .; cdr3_length: 16; cdr3_aa: CASSLIVIASTDTQYF; cdr3_nt: TGTGCCAGCAGCTTGATAGTGATTGCTAGCACAGATACGCAGTATTTT
v_call: TRBV7-3; j_call: TRBJ1-1; clone_size: .; d_call: .; cdr3_length: 16; cdr3_aa: CASSLLAGGEGTEAFF; cdr3_nt: TGTGCCAGCAGCTTGTTGGCGGGGGGCGAGGGCACTGAAGCTTTCTTT
v_call: TRBV2; j_call: TRBJ1-4; clone_size: .; d_call: TRBD1; cdr3_length: 13; cdr3_aa: CASRGTGAEKLFF; cdr3_nt: TGTGCCAGCCGGGGGACAGGGGCTGAAAAACTGTTTTTT
v_call: TRBV9; j_call: TRBJ1-1; clone_size: .; d_call: .; cdr3_length: 12; cdr3_aa: CASSSTNTEAFF; cdr3_nt: TGTGCCAGCAGCTCCACGAACACTGAAGCTTTCTTT
v_call: TRBV27; j_call: TRBJ2-3; clone_size: .; d_call: .; cdr3_length: 15; cdr3_aa: CARNRQHPSTDTQYF; cdr3_nt: TGTGCCAGGAACCGACAGCACCCTAGCACAGATACGCAGTATTTT
v_call: TRBV11-2; j_call: TRBJ1-4; clone_size: .; d_call: .; cdr3_length: 14; cdr3_aa: CASSSELNGEKLFF; cdr3_nt: TGTGCCAGCAGCTCAGAGTTGAACGGGGAAAAACTGTTTTTT
v_call: TRBV7-8; j_call: TRBJ1-2; clone_size: .; d_call: TRBD1; cdr3_length: 14; cdr3_aa: CASSGRTGGGGYTF; cdr3_nt: TGTGCCAGCAGCGGGCGAACAGGGGGAGGAGGCTACACCTTC
v_call: TRBV19; j_call: TRBJ1-1; clone_size: .; d_call: .; cdr3_length: 11; cdr3_aa: CASSMSTEAFF; cdr3_nt: TGTGCCAGTAGTATGAGCACTGAAGCTTTCTTT
v_call: TRBV4-1; j_call: TRBJ2-1; clone_size: .; d_call: .; cdr3_length: 15; cdr3_aa: CASRLVGGAYNEQFF; cdr3_nt: TGCGCCAGCAGACTCGTCGGCGGGGCCTACAATGAGCAGTTCTTC
v_call: TRBV9; j_call: TRBJ2-7; clone_size: .; d_call: .; cdr3_length: 14; cdr3_aa: CASSPRGLSYEQYF; cdr3_nt: TGTGCCAGCAGCCCCCGGGGGCTGTCCTACGAGCAGTACTTC
v_call: TRBV6-5; j_call: TRBJ2-3; clone_size: .; d_call: .; cdr3_length: 13; cdr3_aa: CASRRTGADTQYF; cdr3_nt: TGTGCCAGCAGAAGAACTGGGGCAGATACGCAGTATTTT
v_call: TRBV19; j_call: TRBJ2-1; clone_size: .; d_call: .; cdr3_length: 16; cdr3_aa: CASSRPGLQSYNEQFF; cdr3_nt: TGTGCCAGTAGTAGGCCGGGACTCCAATCCTACAATGAGCAGTTCTTC
v_call: TRBV10-3; j_call: TRBJ1-6; clone_size: .; d_call: .; cdr3_length: 12; cdr3_aa: CAISAGVSPLHF; cdr3_nt: TGTGCCATCAGTGCAGGGGTTTCACCCCTCCACTTT
v_call: TRBV5-6; j_call: TRBJ1-2; clone_size: .; d_call: .; cdr3_length: 12; cdr3_aa: CASSETSYGYTF; cdr3_nt: TGTGCCAGCAGCGAGACGAGCTATGGCTACACCTTC
v_call: TRBV19; j_call: TRBJ1-5; clone_size: .; d_call: .; cdr3_length: 15; cdr3_aa: CASSMGGLGNQPQHF; cdr3_nt: TGTGCCAGTAGTATGGGAGGATTGGGCAATCAGCCCCAGCATTTT
v_call: TRBV19; j_call: TRBJ1-6; clone_size: .; d_call: .; cdr3_length: 12; cdr3_aa: CASSILGSPLHF; cdr3_nt: TGTGCCAGTAGTATTCTGGGGTCACCCCTCCACTTT
v_call: TRBV5-6; j_call: TRBJ2-5; clone_size: .; d_call: .; cdr3_length: 15; cdr3_aa: CASSLLQGQQETQYF; cdr3_nt: TGTGCCAGCAGCTTGTTGCAAGGACAGCAAGAGACCCAGTACTTC
v_call: TRBV15; j_call: TRBJ1-1; clone_size: .; d_call: TRBD1; cdr3_length: 16; cdr3_aa: CATSRGTVRTGTEAFF; cdr3_nt: TGTGCCACCAGCCGCGGGACAGTCCGAACAGGGACTGAAGCTTTCTTT
v_call: TRBV5-1; j_call: TRBJ2-7; clone_size: .; d_call: .; cdr3_length: 13; cdr3_aa: CASSLGVDYEQYF; cdr3_nt: TGCGCCAGCAGCTTGGGAGTCGACTACGAGCAGTACTTC
v_call: TRBV21-1; j_call: TRBJ2-7; clone_size: .; d_call: .; cdr3_length: 14; cdr3_aa: CASSNAGPASEQYF; cdr3_nt: TGTGCCAGCAGCAATGCCGGGCCAGCGAGCGAGCAGTACTTC
v_call: TRBV10-3; j_call: TRBJ1-1; clone_size: few; d_call: .; cdr3_length: 14; cdr3_aa: CAISEIVGDTEAFF; cdr3_nt: TGTGCCATCAGTGAGATTGTAGGGGACACTGAAGCTTTCTTT
v_call: TRBV7-2; j_call: TRBJ2-7; clone_size: .; d_call: TRBD1; cdr3_length: 15; cdr3_aa: CASSGGDRVIYEQYF; cdr3_nt: TGTGCCAGCAGCGGAGGGGACAGGGTGATCTACGAGCAGTACTTC
v_call: TRBV5-6; j_call: TRBJ1-2; clone_size: .; d_call: .; cdr3_length: 15; cdr3_aa: CASSLQVGFYYGYTF; cdr3_nt: TGTGCCAGCAGCCTGCAGGTTGGTTTCTACTATGGCTACACCTTC
v_call: TRBV6-5; j_call: TRBJ1-1; clone_size: .; d_call: TRBD1; cdr3_length: 15; cdr3_aa: CASSYANRGLIRAFF; cdr3_nt: TGTGCCAGCAGTTACGCGAACAGGGGGCTTATCCGGGCTTTCTTT
v_call: TRBV30; j_call: TRBJ2-7; clone_size: .; d_call: .; cdr3_length: 14; cdr3_aa: CAWTRTGPSYEQYF; cdr3_nt: TGTGCCTGGACCAGGACCGGACCGTCCTACGAGCAGTACTTC
v_call: TRBV6-1; j_call: TRBJ2-6; clone_size: few; d_call: TRBD1; cdr3_length: 18; cdr3_aa: CASSEMGQGVSGANVLTF; cdr3_nt: TGTGCCAGCAGTGAGATGGGACAGGGAGTCTCTGGGGCCAACGTCCTGACTTTC
v_call: TRBV29-1; j_call: TRBJ2-2; clone_size: .; d_call: TRBD2; cdr3_length: 16; cdr3_aa: CSVWTSGRADTGELFF; cdr3_nt: TGCAGCGTTTGGACTAGCGGGAGGGCCGACACCGGGGAGCTGTTTTTT
v_call: TRBV6-1; j_call: TRBJ2-3; clone_size: .; d_call: TRBD1; cdr3_length: 14; cdr3_aa: CATHRGQEVDTQYF; cdr3_nt: TGTGCCACTCACCGGGGACAGGAGGTGGATACGCAGTATTTT
v_call: TRBV29-1; j_call: TRBJ2-4; clone_size: once; d_call: TRBD2; cdr3_length: 18; cdr3_aa: CSVYHGGFGLGVKNIQYF; cdr3_nt: TGCAGCGTGTACCACGGGGGATTTGGACTAGGGGTCAAAAACATTCAGTACTTC
v_call: TRBV6-6; j_call: TRBJ2-2; clone_size: .; d_call: TRBD2; cdr3_length: 16; cdr3_aa: CASSYSLAGGTGELFF; cdr3_nt: TGTGCCAGCAGTTACTCGCTAGCGGGGGGTACGGGGGAGCTGTTTTTT
v_call: TRBV18; j_call: TRBJ2-2; clone_size: .; d_call: TRBD2; cdr3_length: 16; cdr3_aa: CASSPPGLVHTGELFF; cdr3_nt: TGTGCCAGCTCACCGCCGGGACTAGTTCACACCGGGGAGCTGTTTTTT
v_call: TRBV28; j_call: TRBJ1-5; clone_size: .; d_call: TRBD1; cdr3_length: 14; cdr3_aa: CASRSGQGDQPQHF; cdr3_nt: TGTGCCAGCAGGTCGGGACAGGGGGATCAGCCCCAGCATTTT
v_call: TRBV10-3; j_call: TRBJ2-7; clone_size: .; d_call: TRBD2; cdr3_length: 15; cdr3_aa: CAISGSGGSFYEQYF; cdr3_nt: TGTGCCATCAGCGGGAGCGGGGGGTCTTTCTACGAGCAGTACTTC
v_call: TRBV30; j_call: TRBJ1-3; clone_size: .; d_call: .; cdr3_length: 14; cdr3_aa: CAWTALHPGNTIYF; cdr3_nt: TGTGCCTGGACCGCCCTACACCCTGGAAACACCATATATTTT
v_call: TRBV5-1; j_call: TRBJ2-4; clone_size: once; d_call: TRBD1; cdr3_length: 19; cdr3_aa: CASSAPGQGVGFAKNIQYF; cdr3_nt: TGCGCCAGCAGCGCGCCGGGACAGGGGGTAGGTTTTGCCAAAAACATTCAGTACTTC
v_call: TRBV27; j_call: TRBJ1-4; clone_size: .; d_call: TRBD1; cdr3_length: 15; cdr3_aa: CASSSTGWPTEKLFF; cdr3_nt: TGTGCCAGCAGTTCGACAGGGTGGCCTACTGAAAAACTGTTTTTT
v_call: TRBV7-9; j_call: TRBJ1-2; clone_size: .; d_call: .; cdr3_length: 12; cdr3_aa: CASSLAGPGYTF; cdr3_nt: TGTGCCAGCAGCTTAGCGGGACCCGGCTACACCTTC
v_call: TRBV4-3; j_call: TRBJ1-1; clone_size: .; d_call: .; cdr3_length: 16; cdr3_aa: CASSPAGGGLNTEALF; cdr3_nt: TGCGCCAGCAGCCCTGCGGGGGGGGGCCTGAACACTGAAGCTCTCTTT
v_call: TRBV2; j_call: TRBJ2-3; clone_size: .; d_call: .; cdr3_length: 13; cdr3_aa: CASSWEGTDTQYF; cdr3_nt: TGTGCCAGCAGTTGGGAGGGCACAGATACGCAGTATTTT
v_call: TRBV4-1; j_call: TRBJ2-2; clone_size: .; d_call: .; cdr3_length: 14; cdr3_aa: CASRSPQVTGELFF; cdr3_nt: TGCGCCAGCAGATCCCCTCAGGTCACCGGGGAGCTGTTTTTT
v_call: TRBV7-8; j_call: TRBJ1-2; clone_size: .; d_call: TRBD1; cdr3_length: 14; cdr3_aa: CASNPDRGNYGYTF; cdr3_nt: TGTGCCAGCAACCCGGACAGGGGTAACTATGGCTACACCTTC
v_call: TRBV5-6; j_call: TRBJ1-4; clone_size: once; d_call: .; cdr3_length: 13; cdr3_aa: CASSLGGSEKLFF; cdr3_nt: TGTGCCAGCAGCTTGGGGGGATCCGAAAAACTGTTTTTT
v_call: TRBV11-2; j_call: TRBJ2-7; clone_size: .; d_call: TRBD1; cdr3_length: 16; cdr3_aa: CASSRGPGQGIHEQYF; cdr3_nt: TGTGCCAGCAGCCGAGGACCGGGACAGGGGATCCACGAGCAGTACTTC
v_call: TRBV6-6; j_call: TRBJ1-5; clone_size: .; d_call: .; cdr3_length: 13; cdr3_aa: CASSYRSNQPQHF; cdr3_nt: TGTGCCAGCAGTTATAGGAGCAATCAGCCCCAGCATTTT
v_call: TRBV6-5; j_call: TRBJ1-1; clone_size: .; d_call: .; cdr3_length: 13; cdr3_aa: CASSYFRFSEAFF; cdr3_nt: TGTGCCAGCAGTTACTTCAGATTCTCTGAAGCTTTCTTT